The 28 T cell receptor beta chains presented below share a single source sample, sequenced in a study of vaccination effects on CD4 cells after COVID-19. Using immunoSEQ multiplex PCR, the repertoire was profiled, and TCRdb retains in-frame clones only, with some absent. The top ten hold around 2% of the sample, which has 70,000 to 85,000 clones, around 77% seen once. Culture lasted roughly 9 days before CD4+ T cell isolation. What these receptors recognize is not known. Sequenced here: CD4+ T cells from PBMCs cultured without peptide, sampled before COVID-19 vaccination. The receptors originated from a human donor who received a COVID-19 vaccine.

The CDR3 DNA follows: TGTGCCAGCAGCCAAGATTTGGACACCTTCACAGATACGCAGTATTTT. It is translated as CASSQDLDTFTDTQYF. The J gene is TRBJ2-3, the V gene TRBV3-1 (or the pseudogene TRBV3-2); D may be TRBD1 (5 bases). Germline-derived CDR1 and CDR2 are LGHDT and YNNKEL (reference sequence). This CDR3 contains 16 residues. The germline V and J ends were trimmed by 0 bases and 2 bases, with 12 bases remaining between them.

The chain employs TRBV6-4 and TRBJ2-4, with D possibly being TRBD1 (5 bases). Germline V gives CDR1 MRHNA, CDR2 SNTAGT. This CDR3 contains 14 residues. V was trimmed by 3 bases and J by 9 bases, leaving 15 bases between them. Written as DNA, the CDR3 is TGTGCCAGCAGTGAAGCCAGGGAAGCAAGCATTCAGTACTTC. Protein: CASSEAREASIQYF.

The J gene is TRBJ1-2, the V gene TRBV7-8; no definite D call. The CDR3 is made up of 14 amino acids. V was clipped by 1 base and J by 6 bases, with 12 bases between them. Per the germline V gene, CDR1 is SGHVS and CDR2 is FQNEAQ. As DNA, the CDR3 is TGTGCCAGCAGCTTAGACGGGCGAGGAAATGGCTACACCTTC. Residues: CASSLDGRGNGYTF.

This chain joins TRBV7-8 and TRBJ2-1; possibly TRBD2 for D (6 bases). The CDR3 consists of 18 residues. CDR1 and CDR2 (germline): SGHVS, FQNEAQ. Trimming left V 2 bases short and J 0 bases short, with 17 bases between. CDR3 nucleotides: TGTGCCAGCAGCTTATCCGGAGGGGCAGCCCTCTCCTACAATGAGCAGTTCTTC. Translation gives CASSLSGGAALSYNEQFF.

The chain has TRBV7-7 and TRBJ2-1; perhaps TRBD1 as D (5 bases). CDR3 length: 14 amino acids. Looked up from germline, CDR1 is SSHAT and CDR2 is FNYEAQ (reference sequence). Trimming removed 5 bases from V and 6 bases from J, with 14 bases in between. For the CDR3, the DNA is TGTGCCAGCAGCCTGGGGCTAGTCGGCAATGAGCAGTTCTTC. Encoded protein: CASSLGLVGNEQFF.

This clone was observed once. The chain is built from TRBV5-6 and TRBJ2-6, with D perhaps matching TRBD2 (5 bases). Per the germline V gene, CDR1 is SGHDT and CDR2 is YYEEEE. The CDR3 is 18 residues long. V was trimmed by 0 bases and J by 0 bases, leaving 13 bases between them. The CDR3 loop reads CASSLAGIGPSGANVLTF. The CDR3 DNA follows: TGTGCCAGCAGCTTGGCGGGAATTGGTCCCTCTGGGGCCAACGTCCTGACTTTC.

The V call is TRBV11-2, the J call TRBJ2-3; 7 bases are shared with TRBD1. Germline CDR1 SGHAT, CDR2 FQNNGV. This CDR3 contains 12 residues. The V segment lost 5 bases and the J segment 11 bases; nucleotides outside the gene matches: 7. The CDR3 region has the DNA TGTGCCAGCAGCCCCGACAGGGATTGGCAGTATTTT. It translates to CASSPDRDWQYF.

A single count supports this clone. V gene TRBV19 combines with J gene TRBJ2-1; 8 positions agree with TRBD2. The germline gives CDR1 LNHDA, CDR2 SQIVND (reference sequence). This CDR3 region has 15 residues. V lost 7 bases to trimming and J lost 5 bases; unmatched junction nucleotides: 10. This CDR3 is CASNPVGGADNEQFF. In DNA form, the CDR3 reads TGTGCCAGTAACCCGGTCGGGGGGGCCGACAATGAGCAGTTCTTC.

This sequence joins TRBV27 and TRBJ1-1, with D possibly matching TRBD1 (5 bases). V dropped 2 bases and J dropped 1 base, with 11 bases sitting between them. The CDR3 is made up of 15 amino acids. The germline V gene has CDR1 MNHEY and CDR2 SMNVEV (reference sequence). Here the CDR3 reads CASSLRQGANTEAFF. CDR3 coding DNA: TGTGCCAGCAGTTTAAGGCAGGGAGCGAACACTGAAGCTTTCTTT.

This rearrangement joins TRBV11-2 to TRBJ2-3; D remains unclear. Germline CDR1 SGHAT, CDR2 FQNNGV. The CDR3 covers 11 residues. The V end was cut by 11 bases, the J end by 6 bases, with 12 bases between. CDR3 sequence (DNA): TGTGCCTGCAAAGCCGGGGATACGCAGTATTTT. Translation gives CACKAGDTQYF.

V is TRBV7-2 and J is TRBJ2-3; D ambiguous. Trimming cost V 5 bases and J 0 bases, with 9 bases left between them. The CDR3 consists of 14 residues. From germline, CDR1 is SGHTA and CDR2 FQGNSA. CDR3 amino acids: CASSPRVSTDTQYF. DNA of the CDR3: TGTGCCAGCAGCCCCCGGGTTAGCACAGATACGCAGTATTTT.

This clone was counted between two and nine times. V usage is TRBV7-2 and J usage is TRBJ1-2; D remains unclear. CDR1 is SGHTA, CDR2 FQGNSA, per germline. V gave up 3 bases and J gave up 1 base, with 3 bases separating them. The CDR3 contains 12 residues. The CDR3 here is CASSLLNYGYTF. Written as DNA, the CDR3 is TGTGCCAGCAGCTTGCTTAACTATGGCTACACCTTC.

The chain employs TRBV24-1 and TRBJ2-3; tentatively, D is TRBD2 (5 bases). Trimming shortened V by 0 bases and J by 3 bases, and 12 bases separated the two germline ends. Germline values: CDR1 KGHDR, CDR2 SFDVKD. The CDR3 has 16 residues. CDR3 sequence (DNA): TGTGCCACCAGTGATTTGCAAACGGGGTCGACAGATACGCAGTATTTT. Translation gives CATSDLQTGSTDTQYF.

The V and J genes are TRBV6-5 and TRBJ2-3; 10 nucleotides align to TRBD2. Germline values: CDR1 MNHEY, CDR2 SVGAGI. Losses at the gene ends were 2 bases for V and 5 bases for J; bases not matched to a gene: 7. The CDR3 runs to 16 residues. CDR3 nucleotide sequence: TGTGCCAGCAGTTACAATCCTAGCGGGGGCCGAGATACGCAGTATTTT. The encoded protein is CASSYNPSGGRDTQYF.

This clone was counted a few times. The chain links TRBV4-1 to TRBJ2-5; 7 bases are a match to TRBD2. V was clipped by 0 bases and J by 4 bases; unmatched bases: 8. CDR3 length equals 16 residues. Germline V CDR1 and CDR2: MGHRA, YSYEKL. This CDR3 is CASSQESLGRGETQYF. In DNA form, the CDR3 reads TGCGCCAGCAGCCAAGAATCTCTGGGGAGGGGAGAGACCCAGTACTTC.

The V and J genes are TRBV10-3 and TRBJ1-1; D remains unclear. The CDR3 length is 15 residues. Germline V CDR1 and CDR2: ENHRY, SYGVKD. The ends were cut back, 1 base at V and 2 bases at J, with 11 bases in the middle. Here the CDR3 DNA reads TGTGCCATCAGTGAGTACTCGGGGAGAAACACTGAAGCTTTCTTT. Protein product: CAISEYSGRNTEAFF.

The gene calls are TRBV19 and TRBJ1-6; D gene uncertain. V lost 5 bases and J 6 bases, leaving 14 bases between the germline ends. CDR3 size: 15 residues. Germline assignment: CDR1 LNHDA and CDR2 SQIVND (reference sequence). The CDR3 bases are TGTGCCAGTAGTGACAACCTGAGGCCTAATTCACCCCTCCACTTT. It is translated as CASSDNLRPNSPLHF. Based on the CDR3 plus reference TRBV19 and TRBJ1-6, the full variable domain is DGGITQSPKYLFRKEGQNVTLSCEQNLNHDAMYWYRQDPGQGLRLIYYSQIVNDFQKGDIAEGYSVSREKKESFPLTVTSAQKNPTAFYLCASSDNLRPNSPLHFGNGTRLTVT.

This clone was recorded a few times. The J gene is TRBJ2-7, the V gene TRBV6-2 or TRBV6-3; tentative D call: TRBD1 (5 bases). In germline, CDR1 is MNHEY, CDR2 SVGEGT. Trimming took off 6 bases at V and 4 bases at J, with 13 bases between the two ends. The CDR3 spans 13 residues. CDR3 sequence (DNA): TGTGCCAGCAGCATCATGCAGGGTTACGAGCAGTACGTC. Residues: CASSIMQGYEQYV.

This clone was seen more than once but under ten times. CDR3: CASSQDALDMNTEAFF. The DNA of the CDR3 is TGCGCCAGCAGTCAAGATGCTCTGGATATGAACACTGAAGCTTTCTTT. V usage is TRBV23-1 and J usage is TRBJ1-1; D is ambiguous. TRBV23-1 is an ORF, and what it does is uncertain. Trimming removed 2 bases from V and 0 bases from J, with 13 bases in between. The CDR3 loop spans 16 amino acids.

DNA for the CDR3: TGTGCCAGCAGTTCCGCCGGGGCTGAGAACACTGAAGCTTTCTTT. As protein: CASSSAGAENTEAFF. The V call is TRBV6-5, the J call TRBJ1-1, with D maybe TRBD1 (5 bases). Per the germline V gene, CDR1 is MNHEY and CDR2 is SVGAGI. The CDR3 runs 15 residues. The V and J ends lost 4 bases and 1 base respectively, with 13 bases between them.

The chain couples TRBV5-1 to TRBJ2-3, with D uncertain. Trimming stripped 0 bases from V and 4 bases from J, with 9 bases between. The CDR3 consists of 14 residues. Per germline, CDR1 SGHRS and CDR2 YFSETQ. The CDR3 DNA reads TGCGCCAGCAGCTTGGGCGGATCGGCAGATACGCAGTATTTT. The encoded protein is CASSLGGSADTQYF.

V usage is TRBV19 and J usage is TRBJ1-2; D is ambiguous. Trimming took off 5 bases at V and 4 bases at J, with 17 bases between the two ends. Per germline, CDR1 LNHDA and CDR2 SQIVND (reference sequence). This CDR3 is 15 amino acids long. The CDR3 loop reads CASSSRTLESYGYTF. The CDR3 DNA is TGTGCCAGTAGTTCTAGGACCCTAGAATCCTATGGCTACACCTTC.

This chain links TRBV7-2 with TRBJ2-1; D call uncertain. This CDR3 has 13 residues. The ends were cut back, 2 bases at V and 4 bases at J, with 6 bases in the middle. CDR1 SGHTA and CDR2 FQGNSA come from the germline V gene. The CDR3 here is CASSLQVYNEQFF. In nucleotides, the CDR3 is TGTGCCAGCAGCTTACAGGTGTACAATGAGCAGTTCTTC. Combining the CDR3 with reference TRBV7-2 and TRBJ2-1 gives the whole variable domain GAGVSQSPSNKVTEKGKDVELRCDPISGHTALYWYRQSLGQGLEFLIYFQGNSAPDKSGLPSDRFSAERTGGSVSTLTIQRTQQEDSAVYLCASSLQVYNEQFFGPGTRLTVL.

This chain links TRBV6-4 with TRBJ2-7, with TRBD1 matching over 10 bases. The junction had 4 bases not matched to a gene; V was cut back by 0 bases and J by 5 bases. The CDR3 has 15 amino acids. Germline CDR1 is MRHNA and CDR2 is SNTAGT. Here the CDR3 DNA reads TGTGCCAGCAGTGACTCAGCGGACAGGGGGAACGAGCAGTACGTC. It encodes CASSDSADRGNEQYV.

V usage is TRBV11-2 and J usage is TRBJ1-1; D is unclear. The CDR3 extends over 12 amino acids. V lost 3 bases, J lost 5 bases, and 7 bases lay in between. Per the germline V gene, CDR1 is SGHAT and CDR2 is FQNNGV. This chain's CDR3 is CASSLSSTEAFF. The CDR3 DNA reads as TGTGCCAGCAGCTTGAGTTCGACTGAAGCTTTCTTT.

This chain uses TRBV7-9 with TRBJ1-1; D call uncertain. Deletions cut 1 base from V and 8 bases from J, with 14 bases between. The CDR3 has 14 residues. Germline V gene sequence: CDR1 SEHNR, CDR2 FQNEAQ (reference sequence). The CDR3 DNA is TGTGCCAGCAGCTTAGAAAGGGCAGGTAGAGAAGCTTTCTTT. Protein sequence: CASSLERAGREAFF.

The chain employs TRBV14 and TRBJ2-1, with TRBD2 as a possible D gene (6 bases). The germline V gene has CDR1 SGHDN and CDR2 FVKESK. The germline V and J ends were trimmed by 3 bases and 7 bases, with 16 bases remaining between them. The CDR3 has 15 amino acids. The CDR3: CASSHLGGAGNEQFF. For the CDR3, the DNA is TGTGCCAGCAGCCACTTAGGAGGGGCGGGGAATGAGCAGTTCTTC. Variable domain in full (rest from reference TRBV14 and TRBJ2-1): EAGVTQFPSHSVIEKGQTVTLRCDPISGHDNLYWYRRVMGKEIKFLLHFVKESKQDESGMPNNRFLAERTGGTYSTLKVQPAELEDSGVYFCASSHLGGAGNEQFFGPGTRLTVL.

This chain joins TRBV30 and TRBJ2-2; 7 positions agree with TRBD1. Looked up from germline, CDR1 is GTSNPN and CDR2 is SVGIG (reference sequence). The trim removed 1 base at V and 8 bases at J, leaving 7 bases unmatched. The CDR3 has 14 residues. CDR3 nucleotides: TGTGCCTGGAGTGCCGACAGGGTCAAGGGGGAGCTGTTTTTT. Translated, it gives CAWSADRVKGELFF.